This TCR beta chain was retrieved from a study of cytomegalovirus exposure and HLA in healthy donors. Whole-study context: Previous work identified roughly 110 million unique TCR beta sequences from roughly 180 million T cells. Notes on the study in general: In most subjects, TCR beta sequences reportedly gave accurate predictions of HLA-A and HLA-B alleles.

A word on this clone: The antigen is undetermined.

Samples came from healthy bone marrow donors. This CDR3 is 14 amino acids long. CDR1 SGHDT and CDR2 YYEEEE come from the germline V gene. J gave up 9 bases and V 0 bases, and 6 bases lay outside the gene matches. The PCR used 60 Vbeta and 13 Jbeta primers. TCRdb's copy holds only in-frame clones and misses some; the assay was immunoSEQ multiplex PCR. The data hold about 98,000 clones, with roughly 70% observed a single time. Sequencing was done on a sample of PBMCs. This clonotype was sampled from a male donor in good health and CMV-seronegative. V usage is TRBV5-6 and J usage is TRBJ1-5, with 7 bases fitting TRBD1. The CDR3 is CASSLEGGSGPQHF. In nucleotides, the CDR3 is TGTGCCAGCAGCTTGGAAGGGGGCTCAGGGCCCCAGCATTTT.